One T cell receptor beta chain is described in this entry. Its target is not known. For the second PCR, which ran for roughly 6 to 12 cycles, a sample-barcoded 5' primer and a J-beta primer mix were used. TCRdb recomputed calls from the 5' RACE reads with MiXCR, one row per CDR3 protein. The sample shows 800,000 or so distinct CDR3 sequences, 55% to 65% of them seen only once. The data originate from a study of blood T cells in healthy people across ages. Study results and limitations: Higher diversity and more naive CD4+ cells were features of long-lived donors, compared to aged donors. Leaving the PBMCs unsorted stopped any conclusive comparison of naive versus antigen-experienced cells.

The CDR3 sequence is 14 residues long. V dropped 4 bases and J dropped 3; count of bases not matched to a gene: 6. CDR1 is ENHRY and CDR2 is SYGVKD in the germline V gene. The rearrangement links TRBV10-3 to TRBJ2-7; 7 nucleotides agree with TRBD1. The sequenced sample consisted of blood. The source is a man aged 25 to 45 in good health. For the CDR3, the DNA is TGTGCCATCAGTGGAGGGCAGGGGGTCTACGAGCAGTACTTC. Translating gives CAISGGQGVYEQYF.